The 26 T cell receptor beta chains given below trace back to one sample, sequenced in a study of Ad26.COV2.S vaccination and SARS-CoV-2 variants. Clones were read by immunoSEQ multiplex PCR, and TCRdb kept only the in-frame ones, dropping some. Among about 440,000 clones listed, roughly 87% were seen once. Noted treatment: 15 to 20 received Ad26.COV2.S at low or high dose, single or two shots; 5 received placebo; per-sample allocation not given. The samples were gathered on day 63 after the first injection of vaccine or placebo. The material was peripheral blood, obtained in a trial of Ad26.COV2.S vaccine versus placebo. Receptors originate from a person between 18 and 59 years old who received the Ad26.COV2.S COVID-19 vaccine or a placebo.

The rearrangement uses TRBV10-2 and TRBJ2-7; weak D call: TRBD2 (6 bases). V was clipped by 5 bases and J by 3 bases, with 17 bases between them. The V gene's germline CDR1 is WSHSY and CDR2 SAAADI. The CDR3 is 15 amino acids. The CDR3 protein is CASSRGTGVVYEQYF. The CDR3 bases are TGCGCCAGCAGTCGGGGGACGGGAGTCGTCTACGAGCAGTACTTC.

V gene TRBV7-2 combines with J gene TRBJ2-5; 10 nucleotides agree with TRBD2. This CDR3 contains 18 residues. With 1 base clipped from V and 3 bases from J, the junction kept 11 bases outside the gene matches. Germline-derived CDR1 and CDR2 are SGHTA and FQGNSA. The CDR3 protein is CASSLGWRTSGGKETQYF. The CDR3 coding sequence is TGTGCCAGCAGCTTAGGGTGGAGGACTAGCGGCGGGAAAGAGACCCAGTACTTC. Looking up the rest from reference TRBV7-2 and TRBJ2-5 gives the full variable domain: GAGVSQSPSNKVTEKGKDVELRCDPISGHTALYWYRQSLGQGLEFLIYFQGNSAPDKSGLPSDRFSAERTGGSVSTLTIQRTQQEDSAVYLCASSLGWRTSGGKETQYFGPGTRLLVL.

This clone was seen only once. J is TRBJ2-7 and V is TRBV6-6; TRBD1 is a possible D gene (6 bases). The CDR3 is made up of 16 amino acids. Trimming pared 0 bases from V and 0 bases from J, leaving 12 bases between. Germline V gives CDR1 MNHNY, CDR2 SVGAGI (reference sequence). The chain's CDR3 is CASSYSARGASYEQYF. The CDR3, as DNA: TGTGCCAGCAGTTACTCCGCCAGGGGCGCCTCCTACGAGCAGTACTTC.

The V gene is TRBV19, the J gene TRBJ1-1; no firm D call. The V gene lost 7 bases and the J gene lost 0 bases, with 12 bases spanning the gap. Germline values: CDR1 LNHDA, CDR2 SQIVND (reference sequence). This CDR3 has 14 amino acids. The CDR3: CASKSGPMNTEAFF. The DNA for the CDR3 is TGTGCCAGTAAAAGTGGACCCATGAACACTGAAGCTTTCTTT.

The CDR3 DNA sequence: TGTGCCAGCGGGGACCTCCCTGGGGCGAACACTGAAGCTTTCTTT. It translates to CASGDLPGANTEAFF. The chain is built from TRBV28 and TRBJ1-1; TRBD1 might be the D (5 bases). The CDR3 has 15 amino acids. Trimming removed 8 bases from V and 1 base from J, with 17 bases in between. In germline, CDR1 is MDHEN, CDR2 SYDVKM.

The rearrangement links TRBV28 to TRBJ2-1, with D tentatively TRBD2 (5 bases). The germline V and J ends were trimmed by 2 bases and 7 bases, with 15 bases remaining between them. CDR1 and CDR2 from the germline V gene are MDHEN and SYDVKM. This CDR3 has 15 residues. The CDR3, as DNA: TGTGCCAGCAGTTTAGAGGCGAGGGCAGGTAATGAGCAGTTCTTC. It encodes CASSLEARAGNEQFF.

In its sample, this clone was seen a few times. V usage is TRBV5-4 and J usage is TRBJ1-2; TRBD1 might be the D (5 bases). The CDR3 sequence is 15 residues long. Germline V gives CDR1 SGHNT, CDR2 YYREEE (reference sequence). V shed 1 base and J shed 2 bases, with 12 bases lying between them. The CDR3 protein is CASSLSAGRNYGYTF. The CDR3 DNA follows: TGTGCCAGCAGCTTGTCGGCAGGGCGAAACTATGGCTACACCTTC. Looking up the rest from reference TRBV5-4 and TRBJ1-2 gives the full variable domain: ETGVTQSPTHLIKTRGQQVTLRCSSQSGHNTVSWYQQALGQGPQFIFQYYREEENGRGNFPPRFSGLQFPNYSSELNVNALELDDSALYLCASSLSAGRNYGYTFGSGTRLTVV.

This chain uses TRBV5-1 with TRBJ2-2; tentatively, D is TRBD2 (5 bases). CDR1 is SGHRS, CDR2 YFSETQ, per germline. Trimming took off 4 bases at V and 7 bases at J, with 17 bases between the two ends. The CDR3 runs 15 residues. CDR3 DNA: TGCGCCAGCAGCGTTACTAGTCAGGACGTCGGGGAGCTGTTTTTT. It encodes CASSVTSQDVGELFF.

The gene calls are TRBV9 and TRBJ1-2; 7 positions match TRBD1. Germline values: CDR1 SGDLS, CDR2 YYNGEE. This CDR3 has 15 amino acids. V shed 4 bases and J 2 bases; nucleotides not matched to a gene: 8. DNA of the CDR3: TGTGCCAGCAGCATCAACGACAGGGCAAACTATGGCTACACCTTC. It codes for CASSINDRANYGYTF. Variable domain in full (rest from reference TRBV9 and TRBJ1-2): DSGVTQTPKHLITATGQRVTLRCSPRSGDLSVYWYQQSLDQGLQFLIQYYNGEERAKGNILERFSAQQFPDLHSELNLSSLELGDSALYFCASSINDRANYGYTFGSGTRLTVV.

The rearrangement links TRBV3-1 (or the pseudogene TRBV3-2) to TRBJ2-7, with D perhaps TRBD1 or TRBD2 (7 bases each). The CDR3 has 16 residues. Looked up from germline, CDR1 is LGHDT and CDR2 is YNNKEL (reference sequence). V was trimmed by 3 bases and J by 3 bases, leaving 18 bases between them. The CDR3 protein is CASSQPQGGGYYEQYF. DNA for the CDR3: TGTGCCAGCAGCCAGCCGCAGGGAGGGGGCTACTACGAGCAGTACTTC.

This clone was counted between two and nine times. The chain has TRBV19 and TRBJ1-4; maybe TRBD1 (5 bases). The germline V gene encodes CDR1 LNHDA and CDR2 SQIVND (reference sequence). This CDR3 region has 14 residues. V shed 6 bases and J shed 7 bases, with 15 bases lying between them. The CDR3 loop is CASRYMAGSEKLFF. The CDR3 coding sequence is TGTGCCAGTAGATATATGGCAGGGAGTGAAAAACTGTTTTTT. Looking up the rest from reference TRBV19 and TRBJ1-4 gives the full variable domain: DGGITQSPKYLFRKEGQNVTLSCEQNLNHDAMYWYRQDPGQGLRLIYYSQIVNDFQKGDIAEGYSVSREKKESFPLTVTSAQKNPTAFYLCASRYMAGSEKLFFGSGTQLSVL.

The chain carries TRBV6-1 and TRBJ2-5; D assignment may be TRBD1 or TRBD2 (5 bases each). V shed 3 bases and J shed 2 bases, with 16 bases lying between them. The CDR3 has 16 amino acids. Germline-derived CDR1 and CDR2 are MNHNS and SASEGT. CDR3 in amino acids: CASSEEYGTVQETQYF. As DNA, the CDR3 is TGTGCCAGCAGTGAGGAGTATGGGACGGTACAAGAGACCCAGTACTTC.

As regards this clone: The same CDR3 arises from other DNA sequences in this sample as well. The chain recombines TRBV7-2 with TRBJ2-7, with TRBD2 matching over 11 bases. Looked up from germline, CDR1 is SGHTA and CDR2 is FQGNSA. V was clipped by 3 bases and J by 2 bases; unmatched bases: 0. This CDR3 has 14 residues. The CDR3 DNA follows: TGTGCCAGCAGCTTGGGACTAGCGGCCTACGAGCAGTACTTC. Translating it yields CASSLGLAAYEQYF.

This chain's CDR3 is CAWNRGAAGELFF. Here the CDR3 DNA reads TGTGCCTGGAATCGTGGCGCGGCCGGGGAGCTGTTTTTT. The J gene is TRBJ2-2, the V gene TRBV30; D not resolved. The V and J ends lost 4 bases and 6 bases respectively, with 12 bases between them. Germline V CDR1 and CDR2: GTSNPN, SVGIG (reference sequence). The CDR3 has 13 residues.

The chain combines TRBV7-8 with TRBJ2-5, with a tentative D call TRBD1 (5 bases). Trimming stripped 4 bases from V and 2 bases from J, with 23 bases between. Germline V gene sequence: CDR1 SGHVS, CDR2 FQNEAQ. This CDR3 spans 18 amino acids. The CDR3 loop is CASSYGLVGALGQETQYF. Written as DNA, the CDR3 is TGTGCCAGCAGCTACGGATTGGTAGGGGCGCTGGGGCAAGAGACCCAGTACTTC.

The chain employs TRBV18 and TRBJ2-2; TRBD1 might be the D (5 bases). The CDR3 extends over 13 amino acids. CDR1 KGHSH and CDR2 LQKENI come from the germline V gene. Trimming took off 3 bases at V and 6 bases at J, with 8 bases between the two ends. For the CDR3, the DNA is TGTGCCAGCTCACCCAGGGTTGCCGGGGAGCTGTTTTTT. As protein: CASSPRVAGELFF.

The V gene is TRBV6-2 or TRBV6-3, the J gene TRBJ2-1; D gene unclear. V was cut by 5 bases and J by 2 bases, with 13 bases left in between. Germline CDR1 and CDR2: MNHEY and SVGEGT. This CDR3 comprises 15 residues. CDR3 loop: CASSDRGPAYNEQFF. For the CDR3, the DNA is TGTGCCAGCAGTGACCGTGGTCCGGCCTACAATGAGCAGTTCTTC.

V is TRBV4-3 and J is TRBJ2-1, with 9 bases fitting TRBD2. Germline V gives CDR1 LGHNA, CDR2 YSLEER. This CDR3 has 18 residues. V lost 1 base to trimming and J lost 3 bases; unmatched junction nucleotides: 10. The CDR3 DNA is TGCGCCAGCAGCCAAGGGGGTCGCGGGAGGGCGGGCTACAATGAGCAGTTCTTC. Protein: CASSQGGRGRAGYNEQFF.

On this clone itself: Other DNA sequences from this sample encode an identical CDR3 as well. This chain joins TRBV9 and TRBJ2-5; D possibly matches TRBD1 or TRBD2 (5 bases each). Between the trimmed V and J ends, which lost 0 bases and 5 bases, there was a span of 11 bases. Germline assignment: CDR1 SGDLS and CDR2 YYNGEE. This CDR3 has 14 residues. This chain's CDR3 is CASSVGPGAETQYF. The CDR3 DNA is TGTGCCAGCAGCGTAGGACCCGGGGCGGAGACCCAGTACTTC.

The J gene is TRBJ2-3, the V gene TRBV19, with unresolved D. Per the germline V gene, CDR1 is LNHDA and CDR2 is SQIVND (reference sequence). The CDR3 is made up of 12 amino acids. Trimming removed 5 bases at V and 4 bases at J, with 7 bases between. The CDR3 DNA reads TGTGCCAGTAGTGTCTGGGCAGATACGCAGTATTTT. Amino acid sequence: CASSVWADTQYF.

The V and J genes are TRBV28 and TRBJ2-7, with D perhaps matching TRBD1 or TRBD2 (7 bases each). Germline loops: CDR1 MDHEN, CDR2 SYDVKM. Trimming stripped 6 bases from V and 3 bases from J, with 15 bases between. This CDR3 region has 14 residues. In DNA, the CDR3 is TGTGCCAGCAGGGCCCAGGGGGGGGTCTACGAGCAGTACTTC. It encodes CASRAQGGVYEQYF. The whole variable domain, remainder taken from reference TRBV28 and TRBJ2-7, is DVKVTQSSRYLVKRTGEKVFLECVQDMDHENMFWYRQDPGLGLRLIYFSYDVKMKEKGDIPEGYSVSREKKERFSLILESASTNQTSMYLCASRAQGGVYEQYFGPGTRLTVT.

The chain has TRBV9 and TRBJ2-4; D is unclear. Per the germline V gene, CDR1 is SGDLS and CDR2 is YYNGEE. Trimming shortened V by 0 bases and J by 0 bases, and 10 bases separated the two germline ends. The CDR3 spans 16 residues. The CDR3 sequence is CASSVDVGLAKNIQYF. The CDR3 DNA reads as TGTGCCAGCAGCGTAGATGTAGGGCTAGCCAAAAACATTCAGTACTTC.

This clone came up a few times. The J gene is TRBJ2-7, the V gene TRBV7-2; D perhaps matches TRBD1 (5 bases). V lost 5 bases and J lost 2, with 16 bases in between. The length of the CDR3 is 15 residues. CDR1 and CDR2 from the germline V gene are SGHTA and FQGNSA. The CDR3 DNA reads as TGTGCCAGCAGCCCTAGGGCAGGGAATGCCTACGAGCAGTACTTC. Protein sequence: CASSPRAGNAYEQYF.

The V call is TRBV7-3, the J call TRBJ2-1, with TRBD1 matching over 7 bases. Trimming cost V 2 bases and J 5 bases; bases outside gene matches: 6. Looked up from germline, CDR1 is SGHTA and CDR2 is FQGTGA. The CDR3 totals 15 residues. Written as DNA, the CDR3 is TGTGCCAGCAGCTTATCGGGACAGTCCCACAATGAGCAGTTCTTC. The encoded protein is CASSLSGQSHNEQFF.

The V gene is TRBV7-8, the J gene TRBJ2-7; 9 bases map to TRBD2. The length of the CDR3 is 15 residues. V shed 5 bases, J shed 0 bases, and the junction held 5 bases outside the gene matches. Germline-derived CDR1 and CDR2 are SGHVS and FQNEAQ. The CDR3 reads CASSMLAGDSYEQYF. The DNA of the CDR3 is TGTGCCAGCAGCATGTTAGCGGGAGACTCCTACGAGCAGTACTTC.

This chain uses TRBV30 with TRBJ1-6, with D uncertain. This CDR3 region has 12 residues. Between the trimmed V and J ends, which lost 2 bases and 13 bases, there was a span of 12 bases. Per germline, CDR1 GTSNPN and CDR2 SVGIG (reference sequence). The CDR3 spells CAWSRGDNPLHF. The CDR3 region has the DNA TGTGCCTGGAGTCGGGGAGACAATCCCCTCCACTTT.